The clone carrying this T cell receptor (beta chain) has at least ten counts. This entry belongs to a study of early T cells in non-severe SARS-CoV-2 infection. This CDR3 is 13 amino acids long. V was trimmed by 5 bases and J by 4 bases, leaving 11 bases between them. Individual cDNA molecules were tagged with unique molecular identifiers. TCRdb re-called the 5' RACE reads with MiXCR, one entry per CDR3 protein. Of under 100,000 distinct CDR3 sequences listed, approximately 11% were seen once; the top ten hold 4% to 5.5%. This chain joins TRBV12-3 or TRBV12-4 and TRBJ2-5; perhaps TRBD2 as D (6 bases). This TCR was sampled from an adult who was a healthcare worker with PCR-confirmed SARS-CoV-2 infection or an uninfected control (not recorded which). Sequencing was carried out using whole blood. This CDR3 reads CASSPRRGETQYF. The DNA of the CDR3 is TGTGCCAGCAGTCCGAGGAGGGGAGAGACCCAGTACTTC.